The clone carrying this T cell receptor beta chain has a single count. This specimen belongs to a study of blood T cell repertoires in COVID-19. Study-wide context: Whether acute or convalescent, the COVID-19 samples came from the United States, Italy and Spain. PBMCs, B-cell-depleted T cells, or T cells were the source of the cDNA or gDNA that made up the material.

In the study's own analysis: Researchers report that nucleated cell counts were estimated from reference gene primer amplification. Method: immunoSEQ multiplex PCR; TCRdb's copy keeps in-frame clones and lacks some. The V and J calls and the clone size are those of that table, but D and trimming were determined from the DNA. Of around 110,000 clones in the sample, 82% were seen once. The CDR3 runs 16 residues. V was clipped by 0 bases and J by 7 bases, with 18 bases between them. Germline assignment: CDR1 ENHRY and CDR2 SYGVKD. The rearrangement uses TRBV10-3 and TRBJ1-1; D might be TRBD1 (5 bases). The clonotype comes from a man aged 65-85 years with acute or convalescent COVID-19. Source material: peripheral blood. The CDR3 reads CAISESKGQGSGEAFF. The CDR3 DNA reads as TGTGCCATCAGTGAGTCGAAAGGGCAGGGCAGTGGTGAAGCTTTCTTT.